This T cell receptor beta chain was observed in a study of cytomegalovirus exposure and HLA in healthy donors. Researchers ran the PCR with 60 Vbeta and 13 Jbeta primers. Clones were sequenced by immunoSEQ multiplex PCR, and TCRdb holds only the in-frame ones, with some missing. The sample's table shows over 100,000 clones. This CDR3 has 15 amino acids. The V segment lost 4 bases and the J segment 2 bases; nucleotides outside the gene matches: 2. Germline assignment: CDR1 MNHEY and CDR2 SVGAGI. Sequencing input: PBMCs. The J gene is TRBJ2-1, the V gene TRBV6-5; 10 bases are shared with TRBD1. The clonotype originates from a man aged 30 to 39 in good health and CMV-seronegative. The CDR3 region has the DNA TGTGCCAGCAGTTGGGGACAGGGGCCCTACAATGAGCAGTTCTTC. This gives the protein CASSWGQGPYNEQFF.